This paragraph covers one TCR beta chain sequence. This clonotype has at least ten counts. Its antigen remains unidentified. Base qualities are missing; no much larger clone stands one base away. TCR beta CDR3 regions were amplified from RNA transcripts. The TCR CDR3 was subjected to a first round of RT-PCR using the HTBI primer set and the Qiagen OneStep RT-PCR kit. Libraries were constructed in a second round of multiplex PCR, after which size selection and purification were carried out. Sequencing of the libraries was done on an Illumina HiSeq2000 using paired-end 100 bp reads. The study's processing was this. SOAPnuke was used to process the raw data, with reads discarded if the reads contained adapters or uncalled bases, had a mean Phred below 15, or lacked an exact constant-primer or identifier match. COPE v1.2.5 was used to merge high-quality paired reads, and clonotypes were defined as unique nucleotide sequences. Clonotypes were aligned to IMGT TRBV, TRBD and TRBJ reference segments using MiTCR v1.1. The analysis was restricted to V-J combinations with a frequency above 0.0001, which together covered roughly 99% of the repertoires. The TCS score was defined as the ratio of F50 (clonal expansion) to E x V (chaos), calculated using BLOSUM62-based TCRdist between CDR3 peptides within each V-J. Welch's t-statistics and random forest reduced approximately 520 V-J features to 13, which were used in a naive Bayes classifier (R e1071). The public reads were reanalyzed by TCRdb: fastp trimming at Q25, MiXCR alignment, in-frame beta chains only. Rows with a matching CDR3 protein are joined into one entry that keeps the most common DNA and genes. In this record, the V and J calls reflect TCRdb's handling and not the investigators' own analysis. This sample comprises around 190,000 distinct CDR3 sequences, about 17% of them detected only once. More than 50% of the sample rests with the top ten.

A patient counted as having stable Graves' hyperthyroidism if no progression to ophthalmopathy occurred over 18 months of follow-up. Hyperthyroidism patients were newly diagnosed, with disease duration under 2 months, and aged 18 to 65 years. The study excluded patients with uncontrolled infections, other autoimmune diseases, pregnancy or lactation. Clinical symptoms, serum thyroxine and TRAb, thyroid ultrasound, and orbital computed tomography formed the basis for the diagnoses. PBMCs were separated from approximately 10 ml of fresh peripheral blood using Ficoll-Paque density gradient centrifugation. Trizol reagent was used to extract total RNA, and RNA quality was then checked on an Agilent 2100 Bioanalyzer. Reading from cysteine to phenylalanine, the CDR3 counts 13 amino acids. The kept DNA is CDR3 alone, 39 bases in frame from the first base. CDR1 and CDR2, per the germline V gene, are SNHLY and FYNNEI. The junction shows trimming of 10 bases on V and 1 base on J, plus 13 bases between the germline ends.

The sample belongs to a study of T cells in Graves' hyperthyroidism and ophthalmopathy (dated by TCRdb to between 2017 and 2020). At the level of the whole study: Peripheral blood samples were taken at initial diagnosis, before any treatment was given. TCR V-J signatures able to tell the groups apart were searched for in a discovery cohort of more than 90 patients, of whom roughly 42 had Graves' ophthalmopathy and around 56 had stable Graves' hyperthyroidism. The 75 to 100 discovery patients were divided at random into training and test sets in a 7:3 ratio. Thyroid tissue and blood T-cell repertoires from six Graves' hyperthyroidism patients were also compared in the study. According to the paper, TCR Vbeta CDR3 sequencing was carried out on more than 120 peripheral blood samples, which came from about 45 ophthalmopathy, roughly 75 hyperthyroidism and approximately 17 progressor patients. An independent validation cohort of fewer than 20 hyperthyroidism patients and over 15 patients who later progressed to ophthalmopathy tested prospective prediction of ophthalmopathy. Following sampling, methimazole starting at 30 mg daily was given to hyperthyroidism patients, and high-dose intravenous methylprednisolone was given to ophthalmopathy patients. The paper's findings and limits, for the study overall: Ophthalmopathy was separated from stable hyperthyroidism by a 13 V-J signature model, with over 85% sensitivity and 81% to 82% specificity obtained in cross-validation and 80%/75% obtained in testing. Most expanded thyroid clonotypes (frequency above 0.001) were also detected in blood, a finding suggesting that blood repertoires may reflect thyroid immune responses. In validation, progression to ophthalmopathy was predicted by the model with 65% to 71% sensitivity and 72% to 85% specificity, a median of around 6.5 months before onset. No statistical method was used to set the sample size in advance, and investigators knew the group allocation.

The TCR was taken from a woman in her 50s with Graves' hyperthyroidism. Sequenced material: blood. The chain couples TRBV2 to TRBJ2-5; a tentative D match to TRBD1 spans 5 bases. The CDR3 protein sequence reads: CATAPGLQETQYF. The DNA reads as follows: TGTGCCACCGCTCCAGGGCTCCAAGAGACCCAGTACTTC.